A single sample is the source of the 26 T cell receptor beta chains below, sequenced in a study of technical replicates of blood from several donors. This table comes from immunoSEQ multiplex PCR, and its TCRdb copy is limited to in-frame clones, with some not included. The sample yields about 80,000 clones, 92% seen once. The sequenced material came from T cells isolated from PBMCs. The receptors originated from a human donor in good health.

The table lists this clone with a few counts. V usage is TRBV4-1 and J usage is TRBJ2-7; TRBD2 might be the D (6 bases). This CDR3 region has 14 residues. The germline CDR1 and CDR2 sequences are MGHRA and YSYEKL. Trimming cost V 1 base and J 5 bases, with 12 bases left between them. The chain's CDR3 is CASSQGLANNEQYF. The CDR3 bases are TGCGCCAGCAGCCAAGGTCTAGCGAATAACGAGCAGTACTTC.

The rearrangement uses TRBV7-2 and TRBJ2-7, with a weak D call TRBD1 (6 bases). Germline V gene data show CDR1 as SGHTA and CDR2 as FQGNSA. V lost 5 bases, J lost 2 bases, and 22 bases lay in between. The length of the CDR3 is 17 residues. CDR3 sequence: CASSLRGMQAITYEQYF. The CDR3 DNA sequence: TGTGCCAGCAGCCTTAGGGGGATGCAGGCGATAACCTACGAGCAGTACTTC.

With respect to this clone: Compared with germline, one end of the junction differs, possibly owing to a read error. V and J are TRBV2 and TRBJ2-2, with a tentative D call TRBD2 (6 bases). Germline V gene lookup returns CDR1 SNHLY and CDR2 FYNNEI. The CDR3 contains 14 residues. In nucleotides, the CDR3 is TGTGCCAGCAGTGAAGCGCTATCGTCCGGGGGGCTGTTTTTT. It specifies CASSEALSSGGLFF.

The genes are TRBV10-2 and TRBJ2-1; D is possibly TRBD2 (5 bases). Germline-derived CDR1 and CDR2 are WSHSY and SAAADI. V lost 3 bases to trimming and J lost 4 bases, with 16 bases between them. This CDR3 contains 16 residues. The CDR3 sequence: CASSDALLVGYNEQFF. The CDR3 DNA reads TGCGCCAGCAGTGACGCTCTACTAGTGGGGTACAATGAGCAGTTCTTC.

This clone has only one observation. V and J are TRBV6-1 and TRBJ2-3; 12 bases are shared with TRBD1. With V trimmed by 6 bases and J by 5 bases, 6 bases remained unmatched. From germline, CDR1 is MNHNS and CDR2 SASEGT. This CDR3 is built from 15 residues. The CDR3 sequence: CASRAGQGAQDTQYF. The DNA of the CDR3 is TGTGCCAGCAGGGCGGGACAGGGGGCCCAAGATACGCAGTATTTT.

J is TRBJ2-3 and V is TRBV6-1; D may be TRBD1 (5 bases). Trimming took 7 bases from V and 1 from J, leaving 12 bases between them. The CDR3 totals 14 residues. Germline CDR1 reads MNHNS; CDR2 reads SASEGT. The CDR3 reads CASKTVSGTDTQYF. The CDR3 DNA follows: TGTGCCAGCAAGACAGTTTCGGGCACAGATACGCAGTATTTT.

Only a few counts were recorded for this clone. The rearrangement links TRBV2 to TRBJ2-7; TRBD2 matches 15 bases. CDR1 is SNHLY, CDR2 FYNNEI, per germline. The CDR3 sequence is 17 residues long. V lost 4 bases, J lost 3 bases, and 7 bases stayed unmatched. The CDR3 coding sequence is TGTGCCAGCAGTGGGAGGACTAGCGGGAGGGCCCTCTACGAGCAGTACTTC. Its protein product is CASSGRTSGRALYEQYF.

The rearrangement uses TRBV7-9 and TRBJ2-3; 8 nucleotides align to TRBD2. This CDR3 has 14 residues. Germline lookup yields CDR1 SEHNR and CDR2 FQNEAQ (reference sequence). Trimming at V came to 5 bases and at J to 2 bases, leaving 3 bases not matched to a gene. CDR3 loop: CASSRSGITDTQYF. Here the CDR3 DNA reads TGTGCCAGCAGCCGTAGCGGGATCACAGATACGCAGTATTTT. Using reference TRBV7-9 and TRBJ2-3 for the parts outside the CDR3, the full variable domain is DTGVSQNPRHKITKRGQNVTFRCDPISEHNRLYWYRQTLGQGPEFLTYFQNEAQLEKSRLLSDRFSAERPKGSFSTLEIQRTEQGDSAMYLCASSRSGITDTQYFGPGTRLTVL.

V usage is TRBV7-9 and J usage is TRBJ2-1; D is unresolved. The germline V gene has CDR1 SEHNR and CDR2 FQNEAQ (reference sequence). The V end was cut by 5 bases, the J end by 9 bases, with 5 bases between. CDR3 length equals 10 residues. In DNA form, the CDR3 reads TGTGCCAGCAGCCAATCTGAGCAGTTCTTC. This sequence encodes CASSQSEQFF.

The J gene is TRBJ1-5, the V gene TRBV19, with a weak D call TRBD1 (5 bases). V was pared by 3 bases and J by 0 bases, with 12 bases between. This CDR3 spans 16 amino acids. CDR1 is LNHDA and CDR2 is SQIVND in the germline V gene (reference sequence). CDR3 loop: CASSMVWQGSNQPQHF. CDR3 in DNA: TGTGCCAGTAGTATGGTGTGGCAGGGTAGCAATCAGCCCCAGCATTTT. The variable domain in full, completed from reference TRBV19 and TRBJ1-5, reads DGGITQSPKYLFRKEGQNVTLSCEQNLNHDAMYWYRQDPGQGLRLIYYSQIVNDFQKGDIAEGYSVSREKKESFPLTVTSAQKNPTAFYLCASSMVWQGSNQPQHFGDGTRLSIL.

The chain combines TRBV11-2 with TRBJ1-3; D gene ambiguous. V lost 2 bases to trimming and J lost 1 base, with 3 bases between them. The CDR3 contains 13 residues. Germline V gene lookup returns CDR1 SGHAT and CDR2 FQNNGV. This CDR3 is CASSLYSGNTIYF. The CDR3 DNA sequence: TGTGCCAGCAGCTTATATTCTGGAAACACCATATATTTT. Supplemented by reference TRBV11-2 and TRBJ1-3, the full variable domain reads EAGVAQSPRYKIIEKRQSVAFWCNPISGHATLYWYQQILGQGPKLLIQFQNNGVVDDSQLPKDRFSAERLKGVDSTLKIQPAKLEDSAVYLCASSLYSGNTIYFGEGSWLTVV.

This rearrangement joins TRBV5-1 to TRBJ2-1; a weak D match, TRBD2 (6 bases). CDR1 is SGHRS and CDR2 is YFSETQ in the germline V gene. The V end lost 5 bases, the J end lost 5 bases, and 17 bases lay between the germline ends. The CDR3 is 15 residues long. CDR3 protein: CASSKVGSSDNEQFF. The CDR3, as DNA: TGCGCCAGCAGTAAAGTCGGGAGTTCGGACAATGAGCAGTTCTTC.

This chain connects TRBV4-1 to TRBJ1-1; no reliable D call. Between the trimmed V and J ends, which lost 1 base and 6 bases, there was a span of 9 bases. The CDR3 is made up of 13 amino acids. Germline V gives CDR1 MGHRA, CDR2 YSYEKL. The CDR3 bases are TGCGCCAGCAGCCAAGGGGCACCGGCTGAAGCTTTCTTT. This codes for CASSQGAPAEAFF.

V is TRBV4-3 and J is TRBJ2-1; tentative D call: TRBD2 (6 bases). Trimming took off 4 bases at V and 3 bases at J, with 16 bases between the two ends. The V gene's germline CDR1 is LGHNA and CDR2 YSLEER. The CDR3 is 16 amino acids. The CDR3 bases are TGCGCCAGCAGCCTAACTCTAGCGCCGCTCTACAATGAGCAGTTCTTC. This translates into CASSLTLAPLYNEQFF.

The gene calls are TRBV28 and TRBJ1-2; D perhaps matches TRBD1 (5 bases). Germline V gene data show CDR1 as MDHEN and CDR2 as SYDVKM. The CDR3 is 13 amino acids. Trimming pared 7 bases from V and 8 bases from J, leaving 17 bases between. In nucleotides, the CDR3 is TGTGCCAGCACCTTGGTACCGAAGGGGGGCTACACCTTC. It yields the protein CASTLVPKGGYTF.

The rearrangement joins TRBV7-2 to TRBJ1-1, with TRBD1 matching 7 bases. Germline assignment: CDR1 SGHTA and CDR2 FQGNSA. This CDR3 comprises 15 residues. Losses at the gene ends were 3 bases for V and 4 bases for J; bases not matched to a gene: 8. The CDR3 nucleotides read TGTGCCAGCAGCTTCTCACGGCAGGGGGGCACTGAAGCTTTCTTT. It translates to CASSFSRQGGTEAFF.

This chain joins TRBV9 and TRBJ2-7; D might be TRBD1 (6 bases). V lost 0 bases to trimming and J lost 3 bases, with 10 bases between them. The CDR3 has 14 amino acids. Germline loops: CDR1 SGDLS, CDR2 YYNGEE. The CDR3 reads CASSVVGGNYEQYF. The DNA for the CDR3 is TGTGCCAGCAGCGTAGTAGGGGGAAACTACGAGCAGTACTTC. The entire variable domain, with the rest obtained from reference TRBV9 and TRBJ2-7, is as follows: DSGVTQTPKHLITATGQRVTLRCSPRSGDLSVYWYQQSLDQGLQFLIQYYNGEERAKGNILERFSAQQFPDLHSELNLSSLELGDSALYFCASSVVGGNYEQYFGPGTRLTVT.

The chain carries TRBV2 and TRBJ2-3, with 9 bases that match TRBD2. This CDR3 region has 13 residues. Germline V gene sequence: CDR1 SNHLY, CDR2 FYNNEI. V was pared by 1 base and J by 10 bases, with 3 bases of the junction left unmatched. CDR3 coding DNA: TGTGCCAGCAGTGAAGAACTAGCGGGCGCGCAGTATTTT. It is translated as CASSEELAGAQYF. Full variable domain (rest looked up from reference TRBV2 and TRBJ2-3): EPEVTQTPSHQVTQMGQEVILRCVPISNHLYFYWYRQILGQKVEFLVSFYNNEISEKSEIFDDQFSVERPDGSNFTLKIRSTKLEDSAMYFCASSEELAGAQYFGPGTRLTVL.

The chain uses TRBV5-4 and TRBJ2-6; maybe TRBD1 (5 bases). The CDR3 extends over 14 amino acids. Germline V lookup: CDR1 SGHNT, CDR2 YYREEE (reference sequence). Between the trimmed V and J ends, which lost 5 bases and 4 bases, there was a span of 10 bases. The CDR3 DNA follows: TGTGCCAGCAGTACAGGAGCGGGGGCCAACGTCCTGACTTTC. Translated, it gives CASSTGAGANVLTF.

This clone was seen once. A read error may account for a junction end that differs from germline. The chain couples TRBV20-1 to TRBJ2-7, with TRBD2 matching over 14 bases. Germline CDR1 and CDR2: DFQATT and SNEGSKA (reference sequence). The CDR3 spans 9 residues. DNA for the CDR3: TGCAGTGCTGGACTAGCGGGGGGCTTC. Translation gives CSAGLAGGF.

This clone showed up just once. The chain is built from TRBV19 and TRBJ1-4; no clear D. Germline values: CDR1 LNHDA, CDR2 SQIVND (reference sequence). V dropped 6 bases and J dropped 0 bases, with 11 bases sitting between them. This CDR3 comprises 15 residues. CDR3 bases: TGTGCCAGTAGCCCTCAGTCAACAACTAATGAAAAACTGTTTTTT. This sequence encodes CASSPQSTTNEKLFF. The full variable domain, with the rest looked up from reference TRBV19 and TRBJ1-4, is DGGITQSPKYLFRKEGQNVTLSCEQNLNHDAMYWYRQDPGQGLRLIYYSQIVNDFQKGDIAEGYSVSREKKESFPLTVTSAQKNPTAFYLCASSPQSTTNEKLFFGSGTQLSVL.

The genes are TRBV9 and TRBJ1-2; D gene ambiguous. The CDR3 loop spans 13 amino acids. V lost 0 bases to trimming and J lost 2 bases, with 5 bases between them. CDR1 is SGDLS and CDR2 is YYNGEE in the germline V gene. CDR3 loop: CASSVAQNYGYTF. DNA for the CDR3: TGTGCCAGCAGCGTAGCACAGAACTATGGCTACACCTTC.

This chain uses TRBV28 with TRBJ2-7, with 7 bases identical to TRBD1. Trimming at V came to 5 bases and at J to 3 bases, leaving 4 bases not matched to a gene. This CDR3 is 13 amino acids long. Germline CDR1 is MDHEN and CDR2 is SYDVKM. For the CDR3, the DNA is TGTGCCAGCAGTCGGGACAGTTTCTACGAGCAGTACTTC. This gives the protein CASSRDSFYEQYF.

The J gene is TRBJ1-2, the V gene TRBV6-1; 8 positions agree with TRBD1. V dropped 4 bases and J dropped 3; count of bases not matched to a gene: 1. Germline V gives CDR1 MNHNS, CDR2 SASEGT. The CDR3 has 13 residues. CDR3 region: CASSGTGHYGYTF. CDR3 DNA sequence: TGTGCCAGCAGTGGGACAGGGCACTATGGCTACACCTTC.

This clone was seen once. V and J are TRBV5-1 and TRBJ2-1; 7 positions agree with TRBD1. Looked up from germline, CDR1 is SGHRS and CDR2 is YFSETQ. The V gene end was trimmed by 3 bases and the J gene end by 10 bases; junction bases not matched to a gene: 13. The CDR3 totals 15 residues. Here the CDR3 DNA reads TGCGCCAGCAGCTACCGGGACAGTGGGACACAGGAGCAGTTCTTC. Residues: CASSYRDSGTQEQFF.

This rearrangement joins TRBV30 to TRBJ2-7; 9 bases line up with TRBD2. There are 15 residues in the CDR3. With V trimmed by 2 bases and J by 4 bases, 9 bases remained unmatched. CDR1 and CDR2 from the germline V gene are GTSNPN and SVGIG (reference sequence). The chain's CDR3 is CAWSLPAGGLYEQYF. As DNA, the CDR3 is TGTGCCTGGAGTCTTCCGGCGGGAGGGCTTTACGAGCAGTACTTC.